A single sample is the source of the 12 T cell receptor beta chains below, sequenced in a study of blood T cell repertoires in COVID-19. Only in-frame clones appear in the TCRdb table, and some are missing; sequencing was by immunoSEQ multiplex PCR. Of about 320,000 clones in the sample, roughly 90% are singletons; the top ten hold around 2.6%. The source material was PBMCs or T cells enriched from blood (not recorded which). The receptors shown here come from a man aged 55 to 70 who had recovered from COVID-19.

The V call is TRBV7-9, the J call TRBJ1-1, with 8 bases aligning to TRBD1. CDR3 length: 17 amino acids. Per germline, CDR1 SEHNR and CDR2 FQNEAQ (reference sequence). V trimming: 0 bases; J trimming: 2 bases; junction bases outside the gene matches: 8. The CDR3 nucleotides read TGTGCCAGCAGCTTAGCGGTAGGACAGGGTAGTAACACTGAAGCTTTCTTT. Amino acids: CASSLAVGQGSNTEAFF.

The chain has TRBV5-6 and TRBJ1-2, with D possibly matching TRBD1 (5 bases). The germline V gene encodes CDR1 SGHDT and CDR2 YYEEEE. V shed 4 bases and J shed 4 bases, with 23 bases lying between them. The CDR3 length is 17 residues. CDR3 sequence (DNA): TGTGCCAGCAGCGAAAGACAGCTACAATATTTTAGCTATGGCTACACCTTC. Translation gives CASSERQLQYFSYGYTF.

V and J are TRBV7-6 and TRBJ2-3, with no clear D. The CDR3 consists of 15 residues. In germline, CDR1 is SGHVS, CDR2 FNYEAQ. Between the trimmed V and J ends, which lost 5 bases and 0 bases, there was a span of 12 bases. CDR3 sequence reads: CASSDVAASTDTQYF. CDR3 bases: TGTGCCAGCAGCGATGTCGCGGCTAGCACAGATACGCAGTATTTT.

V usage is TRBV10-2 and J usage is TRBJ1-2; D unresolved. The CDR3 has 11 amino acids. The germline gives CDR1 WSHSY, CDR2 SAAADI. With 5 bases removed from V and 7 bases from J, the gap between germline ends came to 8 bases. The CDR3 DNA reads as TGCGCCAGCAGTCTTAACGGTGGCTACACCTTC. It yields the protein CASSLNGGYTF.

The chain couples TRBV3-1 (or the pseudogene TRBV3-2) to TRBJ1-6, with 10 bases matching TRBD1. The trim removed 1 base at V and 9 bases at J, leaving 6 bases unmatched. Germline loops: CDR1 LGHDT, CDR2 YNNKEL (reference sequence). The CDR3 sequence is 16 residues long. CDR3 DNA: TGTGCCAGCAGCCAAGGAGGGACAGGGGCACGTTCACCCCTCCACTTT. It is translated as CASSQGGTGARSPLHF.

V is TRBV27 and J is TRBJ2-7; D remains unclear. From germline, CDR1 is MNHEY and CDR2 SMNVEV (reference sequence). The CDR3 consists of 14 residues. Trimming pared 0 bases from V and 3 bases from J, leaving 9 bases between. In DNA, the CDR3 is TGTGCCAGCAGTTTATCGTCCAGATACTACGAGCAGTACTTC. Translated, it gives CASSLSSRYYEQYF.

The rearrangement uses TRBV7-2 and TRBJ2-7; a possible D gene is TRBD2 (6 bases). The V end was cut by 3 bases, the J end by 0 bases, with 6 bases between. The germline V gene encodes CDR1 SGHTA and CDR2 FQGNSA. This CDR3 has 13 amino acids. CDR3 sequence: CASSFSGSYEQYF. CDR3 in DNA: TGTGCCAGCAGCTTTAGCGGCTCCTACGAGCAGTACTTC.

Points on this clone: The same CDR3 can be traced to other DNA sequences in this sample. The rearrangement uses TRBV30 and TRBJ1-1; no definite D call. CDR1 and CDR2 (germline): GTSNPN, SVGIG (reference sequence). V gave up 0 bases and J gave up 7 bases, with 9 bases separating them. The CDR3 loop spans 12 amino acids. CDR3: CAWSVLGFEAFF. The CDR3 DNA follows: TGTGCCTGGAGTGTACTCGGGTTTGAAGCTTTCTTT.

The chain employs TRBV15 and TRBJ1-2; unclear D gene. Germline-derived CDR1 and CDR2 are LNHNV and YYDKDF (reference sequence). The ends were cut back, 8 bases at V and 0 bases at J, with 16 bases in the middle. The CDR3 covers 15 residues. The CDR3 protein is CATRNAGIANYGYTF. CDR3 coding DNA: TGTGCCACCCGGAACGCCGGGATCGCTAACTATGGCTACACCTTC.

As DNA, the CDR3 is TGTGCCAGTAGTATCGGAGGGCACCGGAACGAGCAGTACTTC. Protein product: CASSIGGHRNEQYF. The chain employs TRBV19 and TRBJ2-7; possible D gene TRBD2, 6 bases. Trimming removed 3 bases from V and 5 bases from J, with 14 bases in between. From germline, CDR1 is LNHDA and CDR2 SQIVND (reference sequence). This CDR3 spans 14 amino acids.

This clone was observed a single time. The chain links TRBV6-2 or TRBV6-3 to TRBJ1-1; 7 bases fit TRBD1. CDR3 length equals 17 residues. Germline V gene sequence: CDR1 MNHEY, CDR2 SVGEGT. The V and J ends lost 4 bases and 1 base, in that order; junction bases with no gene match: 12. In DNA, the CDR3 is TGTGCCAGCAGTTGGGGATGGGTGAGGGGGCAGAACACTGAAGCTTTCTTT. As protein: CASSWGWVRGQNTEAFF.

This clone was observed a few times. This chain's CDR3 is CASSPAGEYGYTF. As DNA, the CDR3 is TGTGCCAGCAGTCCGGCAGGGGAGTATGGCTACACCTTC. V and J are TRBV12-3 or TRBV12-4 and TRBJ1-2; D possibly corresponds to TRBD1 (6 bases). The CDR3 covers 13 residues. V lost 5 bases, J lost 5 bases, and 12 bases lay in between.